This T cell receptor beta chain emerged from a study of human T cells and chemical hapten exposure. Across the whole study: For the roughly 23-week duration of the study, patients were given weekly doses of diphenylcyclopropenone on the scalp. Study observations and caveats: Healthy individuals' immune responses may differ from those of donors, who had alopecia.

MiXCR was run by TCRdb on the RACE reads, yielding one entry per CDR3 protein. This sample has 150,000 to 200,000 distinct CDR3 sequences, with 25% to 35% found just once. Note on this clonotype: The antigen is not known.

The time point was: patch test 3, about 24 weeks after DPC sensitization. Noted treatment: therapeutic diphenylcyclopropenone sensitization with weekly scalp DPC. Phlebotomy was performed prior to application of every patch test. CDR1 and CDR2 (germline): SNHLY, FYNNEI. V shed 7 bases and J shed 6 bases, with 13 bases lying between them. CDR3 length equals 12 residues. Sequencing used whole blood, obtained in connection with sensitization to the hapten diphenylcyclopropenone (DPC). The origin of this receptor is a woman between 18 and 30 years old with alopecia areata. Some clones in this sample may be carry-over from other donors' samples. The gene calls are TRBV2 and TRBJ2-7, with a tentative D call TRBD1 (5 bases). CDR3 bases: TGTGCCAGCATCAGGGTACTGGGCGAGCAGTACTTC. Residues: CASIRVLGEQYF.